The 17 T cell receptor beta chains below were found in one sample sequenced in a study of beta chain features in type 1 diabetes. Study observations and caveats: A moderate, significant TCRB CDR3 shortening appeared in type 1 diabetes across four CD4+ subsets.

Isolated RNA was reverse transcribed in full, so expressed TCRB transcripts were sequenced. Data came from immunoSEQ multiplex PCR; TCRdb stores just in-frame clones and leaves some out. The data hold approximately 58,000 clones, with around 60% observed a single time. No antigen has been identified for these receptors. The sequenced material came from stem cell memory CD4+ T cells from blood. These TCRs come from a young woman with type 1 diabetes.

The sample holds a few counts of this clone. This chain links TRBV6-6 with TRBJ2-7; D is ambiguous. The CDR3 consists of 14 residues. Trimming took 3 bases from V and 6 from J, leaving 15 bases between them. CDR1 and CDR2 from the germline V gene are MNHNY and SVGAGI (reference sequence). The CDR3 sequence is CASSYALDGFEQYF. CDR3 in DNA: TGTGCCAGCAGTTATGCGCTAGACGGGTTCGAGCAGTACTTC.

The chain is built from TRBV23-1 and TRBJ1-1, with 8 bases fitting TRBD1. TRBV23-1 has ORF status, its function being uncertain. The CDR3 contains 14 residues. V gave up 5 bases and J gave up 2 bases; unmatched junction bases: 4. CDR3 protein: CASSYRGGNTEAFF. In DNA, the CDR3 is TGCGCCAGCAGTTACAGGGGGGGAAACACTGAAGCTTTCTTT.

V is TRBV29-1 and J is TRBJ2-5, with 11 nucleotides matching TRBD1. The end of the DNA fits TRBJ2-7 better, so the J call may be wrong. Germline-derived CDR1 and CDR2 are SQVTM and ANQGSEA. The CDR3 spans 12 residues. Written as DNA, the CDR3 is TGCAGCGTGGGACAGGGGGGCTACGAGCAGTACTTC. Its protein product is CSVGQGGYEQYF.

The chain has TRBV11-3 and TRBJ1-1; TRBD1 matches at 7 bases. Germline V lookup: CDR1 SGHNT, CDR2 YENEEA. J gave up 1 base and V 0 bases, and 5 bases lay outside the gene matches. The length of the CDR3 is 16 residues. CDR3 DNA: TGTGCCAGCAGCTTAGAGGGACAGACGACGAACACTGAAGCTTTCTTT. It yields the protein CASSLEGQTTNTEAFF.

The chain uses TRBV5-4 and TRBJ2-1; D possibly corresponds to TRBD2 (5 bases). Germline lookup yields CDR1 SGHNT and CDR2 YYREEE (reference sequence). V shed 4 bases and J shed 0 bases, with 11 bases lying between them. The CDR3 is made up of 15 amino acids. CDR3 sequence: CASSADSYSYNEQFF. The CDR3, as DNA: TGTGCCAGCAGCGCGGACTCCTACTCCTACAATGAGCAGTTCTTC.

The gene calls are TRBV10-3 and TRBJ2-1; 10 bases line up with TRBD2. The CDR3 sequence is 18 residues long. Germline CDR1 and CDR2: ENHRY and SYGVKD. After removal of 5 bases from V and 0 bases from J, the junction contained 10 bases not matched to a gene. DNA for the CDR3: TGTGCCATCAGTTCGGGACTAGCGAGAGGAAGCTCCTACAATGAGCAGTTCTTC. It codes for CAISSGLARGSSYNEQFF.

This clone was seen a few times. V is TRBV28 and J is TRBJ2-1; D possibly corresponds to TRBD2 (5 bases). Deletions cut 2 bases from V and 10 bases from J, with 15 bases between. The CDR3 loop spans 14 amino acids. Germline V gene data show CDR1 as MDHEN and CDR2 as SYDVKM. CDR3 region: CASSLLRDRPEQFF. CDR3 sequence (DNA): TGTGCCAGCAGTTTACTCCGGGATCGCCCCGAGCAGTTCTTC.

This clone has a handful of counts. CDR3 sequence: CAIRGQGNQPQHF. CDR3 in DNA: TGTGCCATCAGGGGACAGGGTAATCAGCCCCAGCATTTT. The chain carries TRBV10-3 and TRBJ1-5; 9 bases map to TRBD1. The germline CDR1 and CDR2 sequences are ENHRY and SYGVKD. V dropped 6 bases and J dropped 4; count of bases not matched to a gene: 1. This CDR3 comprises 13 residues.

The rearrangement joins TRBV19 to TRBJ1-1, with D tentatively TRBD1 (6 bases). The CDR3 length is 14 residues. Per the germline V gene, CDR1 is LNHDA and CDR2 is SQIVND (reference sequence). Trimming removed 6 bases from V and 3 bases from J, with 14 bases in between. The CDR3 loop is CASSQGGAYTEAFF. In DNA, the CDR3 is TGTGCCAGTAGCCAAGGGGGGGCGTACACTGAAGCTTTCTTT.

The chain is built from TRBV10-3 and TRBJ2-3; D is possibly TRBD2 (5 bases). Trimming shortened V by 11 bases and J by 3 bases, and 15 bases separated the two germline ends. Germline V gene lookup returns CDR1 ENHRY and CDR2 SYGVKD. The CDR3 runs to 13 residues. Here the CDR3 DNA reads TGTGCCGGCGGGCAGGAATTTACAGATACGCAGTATTTT. Protein product: CAGGQEFTDTQYF.

V gene TRBV11-2 combines with J gene TRBJ2-3, with 11 positions matching TRBD2. J gave up 2 bases and V 0 bases, and 4 bases lay outside the gene matches. This CDR3 spans 17 amino acids. CDR1 and CDR2 from the germline V gene are SGHAT and FQNNGV. The CDR3 DNA sequence: TGTGCCAGCAGCTTAGAGGGACTAGCGGCCCACACAGATACGCAGTATTTT. Amino acid sequence: CASSLEGLAAHTDTQYF.

This clone has a handful of counts. This rearrangement joins TRBV29-1 to TRBJ1-4; D possibly corresponds to TRBD1 (5 bases). V was trimmed by 6 bases and J by 0 bases, leaving 11 bases between them. The V gene's germline CDR1 is SQVTM and CDR2 ANQGSEA. The CDR3 has 14 amino acids. The CDR3 is CSVSGGATNEKLFF. CDR3 nucleotides: TGCAGCGTGTCGGGGGGGGCAACTAATGAAAAACTGTTTTTT.

This chain uses TRBV9 with TRBJ2-1; the match to TRBD2 covers 8 bases. The CDR3 sequence is 15 residues long. Trimming at V came to 0 bases and at J to 4 bases, leaving 3 bases not matched to a gene. Germline V lookup: CDR1 SGDLS, CDR2 YYNGEE. Written as DNA, the CDR3 is TGTGCCAGCAGCGTAGATAGCGGGGATTACAATGAGCAGTTCTTC. Its protein is CASSVDSGDYNEQFF.

This clone was found once. The chain links TRBV18 to TRBJ2-2, with 8 bases that match TRBD1. J lost 0 bases, V lost 3 bases, and 3 bases had no gene match. In germline, CDR1 is KGHSH, CDR2 LQKENI. CDR3 length equals 16 residues. The CDR3 protein is CASSPRTGPNTGELFF. The CDR3 coding sequence is TGTGCCAGCTCACCGCGGACAGGGCCGAACACCGGGGAGCTGTTTTTT. The full variable domain, rest sourced from reference TRBV18 and TRBJ2-2, is NAGVMQNPRHLVRRRGQEARLRCSPMKGHSHVYWYRQLPEEGLKFMVYLQKENIIDESGMPKERFSAEFPKEGPSILRIQQVVRGDSAAYFCASSPRTGPNTGELFFGEGSRLTVL.

The gene calls are TRBV19 and TRBJ1-5; 7 nucleotides agree with TRBD1. J was trimmed by 0 bases and V by 4 bases; bases with no gene match: 3. In germline, CDR1 is LNHDA, CDR2 SQIVND (reference sequence). The CDR3 runs to 15 residues. The CDR3 coding sequence is TGTGCCAGTAGTAGTAGGGGGCTTAGCAATCAGCCCCAGCATTTT. This gives the protein CASSSRGLSNQPQHF.

The genes are TRBV27 and TRBJ1-5; tentatively, D is TRBD1 (5 bases). This CDR3 is 15 amino acids long. Trimming stripped 2 bases from V and 4 bases from J, with 12 bases between. Germline CDR1 reads MNHEY; CDR2 reads SMNVEV (reference sequence). The CDR3 bases are TGTGCCAGCAGTTTAGTTCAGGGTGGAAATCAGCCCCAGCATTTT. Its protein product is CASSLVQGGNQPQHF.

The chain couples TRBV19 to TRBJ2-2; D may be TRBD2 (5 bases). Trimming pared 5 bases from V and 4 bases from J, leaving 14 bases between. Germline CDR1 is LNHDA and CDR2 is SQIVND (reference sequence). The CDR3 covers 15 residues. The CDR3 coding sequence is TGTGCCAGTAGTCCCAGAGGGCAGTCCACCGGGGAGCTGTTTTTT. It encodes CASSPRGQSTGELFF.